The text below deals with one T cell receptor beta chain. Antigen unknown. The data stem from a study of shared clonotypes between healthy human individuals. Regarding the study as a whole: Estimated richness was generally greater in naive than memory subsets.

Only in-frame clones appear in the TCRdb table, and some are missing; sequencing was by immunoSEQ multiplex PCR. The table shows around 2,000,000 clones, with just under 95% occurring only once. Only CD45RO-negative cells positively selected for CCR7 counted as naive CD8 cells, so terminally differentiated effector memory CD45RA+ cells were excluded. The CDR3 spans 14 residues. J was trimmed by 0 bases and V by 5 bases; bases with no gene match: 3. Per the germline V gene, CDR1 is SEHNR and CDR2 is FQNEAQ (reference sequence). Sequenced sample: naive CD8+ T cells sorted from blood. The J gene is TRBJ1-2, the V gene TRBV7-9, with 7 bases that match TRBD1. The sequence was collected from a man aged 18-30 years in good health. CDR3 coding DNA: TGTGCCAGCAGCCGGACAGGAGCTAACTATGGCTACACCTTC. Amino acids: CASSRTGANYGYTF.